The 26 T cell receptor beta chains presented below share a single source sample, sequenced in a study of Graves' ophthalmopathy and Graves' hyperthyroidism. RNA served as the template for amplifying TCR beta CDR3 regions. First-round RT-PCR relied on HTBI primers, and a second-round multiplex PCR came next. From the multiplex PCR reads, TCRdb called clonotypes with MiXCR, one entry per CDR3 protein. The sample includes 200,000 to 250,000 distinct CDR3 sequences, roughly 21% seen only once; the top ten take approximately 39%. The material sequenced was peripheral blood. The receptors stem from a woman aged 45-65 years with Graves' ophthalmopathy.

The V call is TRBV7-2, the J call TRBJ2-7; D gene uncertain. Trimming took 6 bases from V and 2 from J, leaving 11 bases between them. In germline, CDR1 is SGHTA, CDR2 FQGNSA. The CDR3 covers 13 residues. The CDR3 DNA is TGTGCCAGCAGTTACTTCCGAACCTACGAGCAGTACTTC. It translates to CASSYFRTYEQYF.

The genes are TRBV18 and TRBJ1-2; TRBD1 might be the D (5 bases). V dropped 6 bases and J dropped 2 bases, with 10 bases sitting between them. Germline V gene data show CDR1 as KGHSH and CDR2 as LQKENI. The CDR3 has 13 amino acids. In nucleotides, the CDR3 is TGTGCCAGCTCGCCGGACAAGAACTATGGCTACACCTTC. Its protein is CASSPDKNYGYTF.

This clonotype appeared many times. This chain connects TRBV10-3 to TRBJ1-2; TRBD1 is a possible D gene (5 bases). The CDR3 has 11 amino acids. Germline V gene data show CDR1 as ENHRY and CDR2 as SYGVKD. Trimming cost V 3 bases and J 11 bases, with 10 bases left between them. The CDR3 spells CAISDYRTYTF. CDR3 in DNA: TGTGCCATCAGTGATTACCGGACATACACCTTC.

This clonotype was seen repeatedly, ten times or more. The chain couples TRBV7-9 to TRBJ2-5, with 13 bases lining up with TRBD2. CDR3 length: 17 amino acids. Germline CDR1 SEHNR, CDR2 FQNEAQ (reference sequence). Trimming at V came to 5 bases and at J to 4 bases, leaving 10 bases not matched to a gene. This chain's CDR3 is CASSLGTSGDGGETQYF. CDR3 DNA sequence: TGTGCCAGCAGCCTCGGGACTAGCGGGGACGGGGGAGAGACCCAGTACTTC. The whole variable domain, filled in from reference TRBV7-9 and TRBJ2-5, reads DTGVSQNPRHKITKRGQNVTFRCDPISEHNRLYWYRQTLGQGPEFLTYFQNEAQLEKSRLLSDRFSAERPKGSFSTLEIQRTEQGDSAMYLCASSLGTSGDGGETQYFGPGTRLLVL.

This clonotype showed up just a few times. The CDR3 DNA follows: TGCAGTGCTAGAAAAACCGGGACAGGGGGCGGTGCGGCCATATATTTT. Translating it yields CSARKTGTGGGAAIYF. The V and J genes are TRBV20-1 and TRBJ1-3; 12 nucleotides line up with TRBD1. Germline values: CDR1 DFQATT, CDR2 SNEGSKA (reference sequence). The CDR3 is made up of 16 amino acids. Losses at the gene ends were 2 bases for V and 11 bases for J; bases not matched to a gene: 13.

About this clonotype: A much larger clonotype is one base distant, so this may be a read error. This chain connects TRBV27 to TRBJ2-5, with 8 bases identical to TRBD2. V shed 7 bases and J 3 bases; nucleotides not matched to a gene: 4. CDR1 MNHEY and CDR2 SMNVEV come from the germline V gene (reference sequence). The length of the CDR3 is 13 residues. The CDR3 coding sequence is TGTGCCAGCAAACGGGAGGGTGAAGAGACCCAGTACTTC. Its protein is CASKREGEETQYF.

This clonotype was observed at least ten times. This sequence joins TRBV4-1 and TRBJ2-7, with a tentative D call TRBD2 (6 bases). CDR3 size: 13 residues. Germline-derived CDR1 and CDR2 are MGHRA and YSYEKL. Trimming took 0 bases from V and 5 from J, leaving 8 bases between them. The CDR3, as DNA: TGCGCCAGCAGCCAAGATGCGGGGAACGAGCAGTACTTC. Protein product: CASSQDAGNEQYF.

The chain employs TRBV4-1 and TRBJ1-2, with TRBD1 identical over 7 bases. The CDR3 contains 14 residues. Germline CDR1 is MGHRA and CDR2 is YSYEKL. V was clipped by 3 bases and J by 8 bases; unmatched bases: 9. This CDR3 is CASSQMGDSGGYTF. Written as DNA, the CDR3 is TGCGCCAGCAGCCAGATGGGGGACAGCGGAGGCTACACCTTC.

The gene calls are TRBV7-1 and TRBJ2-3, with TRBD2 matching 12 bases. TRBV7-1 qualifies as an ORF whose function is uncertain. The junction had 14 bases not matched to a gene; V was cut back by 5 bases and J by 5 bases. This CDR3 region has 18 residues. In DNA, the CDR3 is TGTGCCAGCAGCCAGAAGTGGGGGGGGACTAGCGGGTTAGATACGCAGTATTTT. Translation: CASSQKWGGTSGLDTQYF.

The J gene is TRBJ2-5, the V gene TRBV7-2; D is unclear. Trimming cost V 5 bases and J 2 bases, with 9 bases left between them. Germline values: CDR1 SGHTA, CDR2 FQGNSA. The CDR3 spans 13 residues. The CDR3 sequence is CASSQTGQETQYF. The DNA for the CDR3 is TGTGCCAGCAGCCAGACTGGGCAAGAGACCCAGTACTTC.

The chain has TRBV12-3 or TRBV12-4 and TRBJ2-7; 8 nucleotides line up with TRBD1. The V segment lost 5 bases and the J segment 6 bases; nucleotides outside the gene matches: 6. The CDR3 spans 13 residues. The CDR3 sequence: CASSPRTGPEQYF. The CDR3 DNA is TGTGCCAGCAGTCCCCGGACAGGGCCCGAGCAGTACTTC.

A word on this clonotype: This may stem from a read error, because a much larger clone lies one nucleotide away. The rearrangement links TRBV14 to TRBJ2-7, with D unresolved. CDR1 and CDR2 from the germline V gene are SGHDN and FVKESK. This CDR3 contains 12 residues. Deletions cut 7 bases from V and 6 bases from J, with 13 bases between. CDR3 nucleotide sequence: TGTGCCAGCAACCCTTCTTCCGCCGAGCAGTACTTC. This gives the protein CASNPSSAEQYF.

V is TRBV12-3 or TRBV12-4 and J is TRBJ1-1, with 7 bases lining up with TRBD1. The V gene end was trimmed by 4 bases and the J gene end by 6 bases; junction bases not matched to a gene: 5. The CDR3 is made up of 13 amino acids. CDR3 nucleotide sequence: TGTGCCAGCAGTTCCGAACAGGGGTCTGAAGCTTTCTTT. As protein: CASSSEQGSEAFF.

This chain links TRBV27 with TRBJ2-5, with 7 bases identical to TRBD1. CDR3 size: 16 residues. After removal of 7 bases from V and 4 bases from J, the junction contained 15 bases not matched to a gene. Germline V gene sequence: CDR1 MNHEY, CDR2 SMNVEV (reference sequence). DNA of the CDR3: TGTGCCAGCAACCCGGCCGGGGCAGGGGGTCGAGAGACCCAGTACTTC. Protein sequence: CASNPAGAGGRETQYF.

V gene TRBV7-8 combines with J gene TRBJ2-2, with D maybe TRBD2 (6 bases). Per the germline V gene, CDR1 is SGHVS and CDR2 is FQNEAQ. The CDR3 is 17 amino acids. The V end was cut by 2 bases, the J end by 6 bases, with 19 bases between. CDR3 residues: CASSLYRDSPSAGELFF. As DNA, the CDR3 is TGTGCCAGCAGCTTATACCGGGACTCCCCGAGTGCCGGGGAGCTGTTTTTT.

This clonotype was seen ten or more times. The V and J genes are TRBV6-1 and TRBJ1-5; maybe TRBD1 (5 bases). Germline V gives CDR1 MNHNS, CDR2 SASEGT. The CDR3 has 14 amino acids. Deletions cut 7 bases from V and 5 bases from J, with 15 bases between. As DNA, the CDR3 is TGTGCCAGCACTAATCAAGGGGCGTATCAGCCCCAGCATTTT. Translated: CASTNQGAYQPQHF.

This clonotype was detected ten times or more. This sequence joins TRBV5-1 and TRBJ2-7; unclear D gene. The CDR3 loop spans 13 amino acids. CDR1 and CDR2 from the germline V gene are SGHRS and YFSETQ. Trimming shortened V by 7 bases and J by 2 bases, and 13 bases separated the two germline ends. The CDR3: CASSAQTTYEQYF. CDR3 sequence (DNA): TGCGCCAGCTCGGCCCAGACCACCTACGAGCAGTACTTC.

This clonotype showed up many times. This chain links TRBV5-1 with TRBJ2-7; 7 bases map to TRBD1. Germline V gives CDR1 SGHRS, CDR2 YFSETQ. The CDR3 is 16 amino acids. Losses at the gene ends were 4 bases for V and 3 bases for J; bases not matched to a gene: 13. The CDR3 spells CASSRTGAHQFYEQYF. In DNA, the CDR3 is TGCGCCAGCAGCAGAACAGGGGCCCACCAGTTCTACGAGCAGTACTTC.

There are many counts of this clonotype. The chain uses TRBV12-3 or TRBV12-4 and TRBJ2-7, with D tentatively TRBD1 (6 bases). This CDR3 spans 13 amino acids. Deletions cut 0 bases from V and 8 bases from J, with 11 bases between. The CDR3 coding sequence is TGTGCCAGCAGTTTAGCGGGACAAGTAAAGCAGTACTTC. Translating it yields CASSLAGQVKQYF.

This clonotype has a count of ten or more. CDR3 DNA sequence: TGTGCCAGCAGTTTATCCACAGGGTCCTACGAGCAGTACTTC. It is translated as CASSLSTGSYEQYF. The rearrangement uses TRBV27 and TRBJ2-7; a weak D match, TRBD1 (6 bases). Deletions cut 0 bases from V and 1 base from J, with 7 bases between. CDR1 and CDR2 (germline): MNHEY, SMNVEV (reference sequence). This CDR3 region has 14 residues.

This clonotype was counted many times. This rearrangement joins TRBV9 to TRBJ1-2; D ambiguous. The CDR3 runs 14 residues. Per the germline V gene, CDR1 is SGDLS and CDR2 is YYNGEE. V lost 4 bases and J lost 0, with 10 bases in between. This chain's CDR3 is CASSPRTSNYGYTF. CDR3 DNA: TGTGCCAGCAGCCCCCGGACTTCTAACTATGGCTACACCTTC.

Many counts were recorded for this clonotype. The chain combines TRBV7-8 with TRBJ1-1; 9 bases agree with TRBD1. Germline-derived CDR1 and CDR2 are SGHVS and FQNEAQ. V lost 5 bases to trimming and J lost 6 bases; unmatched junction nucleotides: 7. This CDR3 is 14 amino acids long. CDR3 DNA sequence: TGTGCCAGCAGCCAACGGCGGGACAGGGCTGAAGCTTTCTTT. Protein product: CASSQRRDRAEAFF. Combining the CDR3 with reference TRBV7-8 and TRBJ1-1 gives the whole variable domain GAGVSQSPRYKVAKRGQDVALRCDPISGHVSLFWYQQALGQGPEFLTYFQNEAQLDKSGLPSDRFFAERPEGSVSTLKIQRTQQEDSAVYLCASSQRRDRAEAFFGQGTRLTVV.

This clonotype was observed at least ten times. The V and J genes are TRBV6-5 and TRBJ2-5, with D possibly being TRBD1 or TRBD2 (6 bases each). The CDR3 consists of 14 residues. Trimming removed 8 bases at V and 2 bases at J, with 15 bases between. In germline, CDR1 is MNHEY, CDR2 SVGAGI. CDR3 in DNA: TGTGCCAGCCTGGCGGGGACACTTCAAGAGACCCAGTACTTC. It translates to CASLAGTLQETQYF.

This clonotype was counted only a few times. This chain connects TRBV6-2 or TRBV6-3 to TRBJ2-3; TRBD2 matches 8 bases. V lost 5 bases and J lost 7; bases outside the gene matches: 11. This CDR3 is built from 15 residues. CDR1 and CDR2 (germline): MNHEY, SVGEGT. The CDR3 DNA reads TGTGCCAGCAGTCTTCTGGATAGCGGGGCATATACGCAGTATTTT. Encoded protein: CASSLLDSGAYTQYF.

The chain carries TRBV28 and TRBJ2-7; 9 bases fit TRBD2. The V and J ends lost 6 bases and 5 bases, in that order; junction bases with no gene match: 23. Germline V gene data show CDR1 as MDHEN and CDR2 as SYDVKM. CDR3 size: 19 residues. The CDR3 bases are TGTGCCAGCAGCAGGACCCCCAATAGCGGGGGCAGGTTAAGGGACGAGCAGTACTTC. Amino acids: CASSRTPNSGGRLRDEQYF.

This sequence joins TRBV30 and TRBJ1-2; D not resolved. Germline loops: CDR1 GTSNPN, CDR2 SVGIG (reference sequence). This CDR3 is 13 amino acids long. V lost 0 bases, J lost 2 bases, and 7 bases lay in between. The CDR3, as DNA: TGTGCCTGGAGTGTAGGGCAGAACTATGGCTACACCTTC. Residues: CAWSVGQNYGYTF.